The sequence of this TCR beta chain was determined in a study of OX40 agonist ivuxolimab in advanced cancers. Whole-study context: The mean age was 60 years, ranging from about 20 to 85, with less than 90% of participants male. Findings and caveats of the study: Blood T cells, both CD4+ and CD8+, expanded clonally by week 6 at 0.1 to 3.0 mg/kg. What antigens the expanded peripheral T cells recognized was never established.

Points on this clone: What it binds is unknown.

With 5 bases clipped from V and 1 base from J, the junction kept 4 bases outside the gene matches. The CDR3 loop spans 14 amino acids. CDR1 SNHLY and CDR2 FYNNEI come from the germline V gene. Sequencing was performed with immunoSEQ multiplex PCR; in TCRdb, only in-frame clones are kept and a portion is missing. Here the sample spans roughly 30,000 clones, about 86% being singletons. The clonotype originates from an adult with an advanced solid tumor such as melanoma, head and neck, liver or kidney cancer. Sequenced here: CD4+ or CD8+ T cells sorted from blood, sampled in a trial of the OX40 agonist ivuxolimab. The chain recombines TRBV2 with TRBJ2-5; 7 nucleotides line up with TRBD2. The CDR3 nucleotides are TGTGCCAGCAGTAGGGCGGGAGCCCAAGAGACCCAGTACTTC. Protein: CASSRAGAQETQYF.